The entry below describes one TCR beta chain. The data stem from a study of monozygotic twins with inflammatory bowel disease. The CDR3 has 12 amino acids. Germline CDR1 and CDR2: MGHRA and YSYEKL. The template-switching step introduced UMIs that carried a 6-nucleotide sample barcode. cDNA for TCRalpha and TCRbeta was amplified by nested PCRs of around 15 then 9 cycles. TCRdb re-called the 5' RACE reads; every CDR3 protein appears as one record, without DNA. The sample has fewer than 550,000 distinct CDR3 sequences. V gene TRBV4-1 combines with J gene TRBJ2-7. The sequence derives from a human donor with ulcerative colitis or Crohn's disease, or a healthy co-twin of an affected twin (not recorded which). Sequenced material: blood. CDR3 region: CASSQDVYEQYF.